One sample yielded the 21 T cell receptor beta chains listed below, sequenced in a study of T-cell memory formation after mild COVID-19. TCRdb redid the calling of the 5' RACE reads with MiXCR, one entry per CDR3 protein. The sample records approximately 390,000 distinct CDR3 sequences, 15% to 20% being singletons. The sequenced material came from PBMCs or a T cell subset sorted from them (not recorded which). These receptors came from a man aged 18 to 29 who had mild COVID-19 (a few samples of this study predate the infection). Cell type and time point are not known.

This chain uses TRBV29-1 with TRBJ2-1; a weak D match, TRBD2 (6 bases). V was pared by 3 bases and J by 6 bases, with 9 bases between. This CDR3 region has 12 residues. The V gene's germline CDR1 is SQVTM and CDR2 ANQGSEA. CDR3 in amino acids: CSVDGRLNEQFF. Here the CDR3 DNA reads TGCAGCGTTGACGGGAGACTCAATGAGCAGTTCTTC.

This clonotype was found a few times. V is TRBV9 and J is TRBJ1-2, with a tentative D call TRBD1 (6 bases). The CDR3 length is 13 residues. Germline V gene lookup returns CDR1 SGDLS and CDR2 YYNGEE. V gave up 4 bases and J gave up 8 bases, with 15 bases separating them. CDR3 DNA sequence: TGTGCCAGCAGCTCCAACTCCGGGACAGGCTACACCTTC. Protein: CASSSNSGTGYTF.

The count of this clonotype is one. This chain links TRBV28 with TRBJ2-3, with D hard to call. Germline V gives CDR1 MDHEN, CDR2 SYDVKM. V was pared by 5 bases and J by 1 base, with 13 bases between. CDR3 length equals 15 residues. The CDR3 protein is CASSGIQIGTDTQYF. Written as DNA, the CDR3 is TGTGCCAGCAGTGGGATCCAAATCGGCACAGATACGCAGTATTTT.

This clonotype was seen repeatedly, ten times or more. The chain uses TRBV6-6 and TRBJ2-5; D is unclear. Germline lookup yields CDR1 MNHNY and CDR2 SVGAGI (reference sequence). This CDR3 contains 11 residues. V gave up 1 base and J gave up 4 bases, with 1 base separating them. The CDR3 loop is CASSYLETQYF. The CDR3 DNA is TGTGCCAGCAGTTACTTAGAGACCCAGTACTTC.

The rearrangement links TRBV24-1 to TRBJ2-2; 10 bases are shared with TRBD1. This CDR3 is 16 amino acids long. The trim removed 4 bases at V and 3 bases at J, leaving 4 bases unmatched. Germline-derived CDR1 and CDR2 are KGHDR and SFDVKD. The CDR3 nucleotides read TGTGCCACCAGTGAATTTGGACAGGGGGACACCGGGGAGCTGTTTTTT. Amino acids: CATSEFGQGDTGELFF.

This CDR3 reads CASSFKGYSNQPQHF. The CDR3 DNA follows: TGTGCCAGCAGTTTTAAGGGATATAGCAATCAGCCCCAGCATTTT. This chain connects TRBV27 to TRBJ1-5; D ambiguous. The CDR3 is made up of 15 amino acids. Germline V gives CDR1 MNHEY, CDR2 SMNVEV (reference sequence). V dropped 3 bases and J dropped 0 bases, with 9 bases sitting between them.

This clonotype was recorded at least ten times. V gene TRBV6-5 combines with J gene TRBJ2-2; D is undetermined. Germline CDR1 and CDR2: MNHEY and SVGAGI. This CDR3 has 14 amino acids. The V end lost 0 bases, the J end lost 5 bases, and 7 bases lay between the germline ends. The CDR3 loop reads CASSYSTYTGELFF. In nucleotides, the CDR3 is TGTGCCAGCAGTTACTCGACATATACCGGGGAGCTGTTTTTT.

This clonotype was seen only a few times. CDR3 sequence (DNA): TGTGCCAGCACCCTTTCGCACGCGGGGCCATATAACTATGGCTACACCTTC. The encoded protein is CASTLSHAGPYNYGYTF. The chain joins TRBV27 to TRBJ1-2, with D maybe TRBD1 (5 bases). Germline V gene data show CDR1 as MNHEY and CDR2 as SMNVEV (reference sequence). V was pared by 7 bases and J by 1 base, with 22 bases between. The CDR3 runs to 17 residues.

The chain has TRBV7-9 and TRBJ2-7, with TRBD2 matching 7 bases. The germline V gene encodes CDR1 SEHNR and CDR2 FQNEAQ (reference sequence). After removal of 5 bases from V and 1 base from J, the junction contained 8 bases not matched to a gene. CDR3 length equals 15 residues. The DNA for the CDR3 is TGTGCCAGCAGCCACCTTGGCGGGGGATCCTACGAGCAGTACTTC. Translation gives CASSHLGGGSYEQYF.

The J gene is TRBJ2-5, the V gene TRBV3-1; no firm D call. V lost 4 bases to trimming and J lost 5 bases, with 17 bases between them. The CDR3 has 15 residues. Germline lookup yields CDR1 LGHDT and CDR2 YNNKEL (reference sequence). CDR3 bases: TGTGCCAGCAGCCCATCGACCCCGGCCGCGGAGACCCAGTACTTC. Translating gives CASSPSTPAAETQYF.

This clonotype has only a few counts. The J gene is TRBJ2-3, the V gene TRBV7-2; 11 positions agree with TRBD2. The germline V gene encodes CDR1 SGHTA and CDR2 FQGNSA. The CDR3 is 16 amino acids. J was trimmed by 0 bases and V by 5 bases; bases with no gene match: 4. The CDR3 spells CASSPIAGGSTDTQYF. The CDR3 DNA is TGTGCCAGCAGCCCAATAGCGGGGGGGAGCACAGATACGCAGTATTTT.

This clonotype has more than one count but fewer than ten. The junction and the germline gene differ at one end; a read error may be behind it. This chain joins TRBV3-1 and TRBJ2-5; D call uncertain. Looked up from germline, CDR1 is LGHDT and CDR2 is YNNKEL (reference sequence). This CDR3 is built from 13 residues. CDR3 in amino acids: CASSQARQESQYF. The CDR3 region has the DNA TGTGCCAGCAGCCAAGCCAGACAAGAGAGCCAGTACTTC.

This chain connects TRBV27 to TRBJ1-1; weak D call: TRBD1 (5 bases). The CDR3 contains 15 residues. Germline V CDR1 and CDR2: MNHEY, SMNVEV (reference sequence). V was clipped by 7 bases and J by 1 base, with 16 bases between them. The CDR3: CASKSRRGWNTEAFF. CDR3 DNA sequence: TGTGCCAGCAAGAGTAGGCGGGGGTGGAACACTGAAGCTTTCTTT.

Many counts were recorded for this clonotype. V gene TRBV29-1 combines with J gene TRBJ1-2; TRBD1 matches 9 bases. The CDR3 is 14 amino acids. V trimming: 5 bases; J trimming: 5 bases; junction bases outside the gene matches: 9. Germline lookup yields CDR1 SQVTM and CDR2 ANQGSEA. Here the CDR3 DNA reads TGCAGCGTTTACCCTCTAGGACAGGGGTATGGCTACACCTTC. Protein sequence: CSVYPLGQGYGYTF.

The rearrangement joins TRBV6-5 to TRBJ1-2; D uncertain. V lost 1 base, J lost 2 bases, and 8 bases lay in between. Germline lookup yields CDR1 MNHEY and CDR2 SVGAGI. This CDR3 region has 14 residues. DNA of the CDR3: TGTGCCAGCAGTTACTACCGGGGAAACTATGGCTACACCTTC. This sequence encodes CASSYYRGNYGYTF.

This clonotype was counted a few times. This sequence joins TRBV27 and TRBJ2-2; no firm D call. The germline gives CDR1 MNHEY, CDR2 SMNVEV (reference sequence). There are 15 residues in the CDR3. The V end lost 6 bases, the J end lost 0 bases, and 11 bases lay between the germline ends. CDR3 residues: CASSTSLTNTGELFF. The CDR3, as DNA: TGTGCCAGCAGCACAAGTCTTACGAACACCGGGGAGCTGTTTTTT.

The genes are TRBV10-3 and TRBJ1-1, with 10 bases identical to TRBD1. In germline, CDR1 is ENHRY, CDR2 SYGVKD. Germline trimming cut 6 bases from V and 5 bases from J; bases unmatched to any gene: 9. This CDR3 has 15 residues. This CDR3 is CAIRLSGQGGTEAFF. The CDR3, as DNA: TGTGCCATCAGGCTTTCAGGACAGGGGGGGACTGAAGCTTTCTTT.

This clonotype has only a few counts. The V gene is TRBV7-2, the J gene TRBJ2-2; D possibly corresponds to TRBD2 (6 bases). There are 14 residues in the CDR3. V shed 10 bases and J shed 2 bases, with 14 bases lying between them. Germline CDR1 and CDR2: SGHTA and FQGNSA. The CDR3 loop is CATGRTINTGELFF. CDR3 in DNA: TGTGCCACCGGGCGGACTATTAACACCGGGGAGCTGTTTTTT.

The table lists this clonotype with many counts. The chain employs TRBV4-2 and TRBJ2-5; 11 bases line up with TRBD2. Trimming took 3 bases from V and 4 from J; bases not matched to a gene: 7. From germline, CDR1 is LGHNA and CDR2 YNFKEQ. This CDR3 contains 16 residues. The CDR3 nucleotides read TGTGCCAGCAGCCAGGCTAGCGGGGGGCGGGGAGAGACCCAGTACTTC. It yields the protein CASSQASGGRGETQYF.

Ten or more counts support this clonotype. The CDR3: CAISTGTTSTDTQYF. DNA for the CDR3: TGTGCCATCAGTACTGGGACAACTAGCACAGATACGCAGTATTTT. The gene calls are TRBV10-3 and TRBJ2-3, with D possibly TRBD1 on 6 matching bases. This CDR3 region has 15 residues. V lost 5 bases and J 0 bases, leaving 12 bases between the germline ends. The germline gives CDR1 ENHRY, CDR2 SYGVKD.

This clonotype came up a few times. The chain uses TRBV9 and TRBJ2-2; D may be TRBD1 (5 bases). Germline V CDR1 and CDR2: SGDLS, YYNGEE. CDR3 length: 16 residues. Trimming shortened V by 4 bases and J by 6 bases, and 19 bases separated the two germline ends. The CDR3 nucleotides are TGTGCCAGCAGCCCCCGAGGAGACAGACATCCCGGGGAGCTGTTTTTT. Its protein is CASSPRGDRHPGELFF. The full variable domain, with the rest looked up from reference TRBV9 and TRBJ2-2, is DSGVTQTPKHLITATGQRVTLRCSPRSGDLSVYWYQQSLDQGLQFLIQYYNGEERAKGNILERFSAQQFPDLHSELNLSSLELGDSALYFCASSPRGDRHPGELFFGEGSRLTVL.